This TCR beta chain was retrieved from a study of blood T cell repertoires in COVID-19. At the level of the study: Some COVID-19 samples were acute and others convalescent; all came from the United States, Italy and Spain.

Per the original methods: Reference gene primers were amplified, and this amplification served to estimate nucleated cell counts. Measured with immunoSEQ multiplex PCR; TCRdb has only the in-frame clones, and not every one. V and J calls plus clone size are reproduced from that table; the DNA served to infer D and trimming. The sample has more than 100,000 clones; 70% to 85% are singletons. The CDR3 covers 14 residues. Deletions cut 4 bases from V and 0 bases from J, with 7 bases between. Germline V gene lookup returns CDR1 KGHSH and CDR2 LQKENI. The sequenced sample consisted of peripheral blood. The sequence was collected from a woman between 65 and 79 years old with acute or convalescent COVID-19. The rearrangement uses TRBV18 and TRBJ1-5; D gene uncertain. The CDR3 nucleotides read TGTGCCAGCTCACTTCAGGATAGCAATCAGCCCCAGCATTTT. Its protein product is CASSLQDSNQPQHF. The whole variable domain, remainder taken from reference TRBV18 and TRBJ1-5, is NAGVMQNPRHLVRRRGQEARLRCSPMKGHSHVYWYRQLPEEGLKFMVYLQKENIIDESGMPKERFSAEFPKEGPSILRIQQVVRGDSAAYFCASSLQDSNQPQHFGDGTRLSIL.